Listed below are T cell receptor beta chains from one sample, sequenced in a study of OX40 agonist ivuxolimab in advanced cancers. Sequenced by immunoSEQ multiplex PCR; TCRdb stores in-frame clones only, minus some. Of fewer than 14,000 clones detected, 75% to 90% appear once; the ten largest clones hold roughly 15%. The sample here was CD4+ or CD8+ T cells sorted from blood, taken in a trial of the OX40 agonist ivuxolimab. All receptors come from an adult with an advanced solid tumor such as melanoma, head and neck, liver or kidney cancer. Both conserved end residues are part of each CDR3. Each record gives: V gene, clone size, D gene, J gene, CDR3 DNA, CDR3 protein. A D gene is named only where the DNA matches it firmly. The listing skips clone size in some rows; elsewhere it reads once, few, many or a size class.

v_call: TRBV11-3; clone_size: NA; d_call: TRBD2; j_call: TRBJ2-1; cdr3_nt: TGTGCCAGCAGCTCAACCCGCGGACTAGCGGGATCCTACAATGAGCAGTTCTTC; cdr3_aa: CASSSTRGLAGSYNEQFF
v_call: TRBV7-2; clone_size: NA; d_call: NA; j_call: TRBJ2-7; cdr3_nt: TGTGCCAGCAGCTTAGGAGGGGGGGTCTACGAGCAGTACTTC; cdr3_aa: CASSLGGGVYEQYF
v_call: TRBV7-6; clone_size: medium-sized; d_call: TRBD2; j_call: TRBJ2-1; cdr3_nt: TGTGCCAGCAGCTTAGTGGGCGGGGGGGAATGGTCCTACAATGAGCAGTTCTTC; cdr3_aa: CASSLVGGGEWSYNEQFF
v_call: TRBV7-9; clone_size: NA; d_call: NA; j_call: TRBJ2-7; cdr3_nt: TGTGCCAGCAGCACCCGCAGGAACGGTACCTACGAGCAGTACTTC; cdr3_aa: CASSTRRNGTYEQYF
v_call: TRBV5-6; clone_size: NA; d_call: NA; j_call: TRBJ2-1; cdr3_nt: TGTGCCAGCAGCTTCTCTCTGACTAGGAGCTCCTACAATGAGCAGTTCTTC; cdr3_aa: CASSFSLTRSSYNEQFF
v_call: TRBV29-1; clone_size: NA; d_call: NA; j_call: TRBJ2-7; cdr3_nt: TGCAGCGCTACCAGAACAGGGAGGTATGAAACCTACGAGCAGTACTTC; cdr3_aa: CSATRTGRYETYEQYF
v_call: TRBV11-3; clone_size: once; d_call: TRBD2; j_call: TRBJ2-1; cdr3_nt: TGTGCCAGCAGCTTGTCTAGCGGGTACAATGAGCAGTTCTTC; cdr3_aa: CASSLSSGYNEQFF
v_call: TRBV27; clone_size: NA; d_call: TRBD1; j_call: TRBJ1-5; cdr3_nt: TGTGCCAGCAGTAAGGCGGGACAGGGGATTCAGCCCCAGCATTTT; cdr3_aa: CASSKAGQGIQPQHF
v_call: TRBV13; clone_size: NA; d_call: NA; j_call: TRBJ1-5; cdr3_nt: TGTGCCAGCAGCTTAACGGGGGGGGAGAGCAATCAGCCCCAGCATTTT; cdr3_aa: CASSLTGGESNQPQHF
v_call: TRBV7-9; clone_size: NA; d_call: NA; j_call: TRBJ2-2; cdr3_nt: TGTGCCAGCAGCATAATTACGGGGCCTGGGCCAGGGGAGCTGTTTTTT; cdr3_aa: CASSIITGPGPGELFF
v_call: TRBV30; clone_size: few; d_call: NA; j_call: TRBJ2-7; cdr3_nt: TGTGCCTGGGCCCTAGGGGCAGAGCAGTACTTC; cdr3_aa: CAWALGAEQYF
v_call: TRBV5-6; clone_size: NA; d_call: NA; j_call: TRBJ2-1; cdr3_nt: TGTGCCAGCAGCTACATCGAGCGAAGCAATGAGCAGTTCTTC; cdr3_aa: CASSYIERSNEQFF
v_call: TRBV9; clone_size: medium-sized; d_call: TRBD1; j_call: TRBJ1-2; cdr3_nt: TGTGCCAGCAGCGGATCACAGGGGGTGGCTGGCTACACCTTC; cdr3_aa: CASSGSQGVAGYTF
v_call: TRBV5-1; clone_size: NA; d_call: TRBD2; j_call: TRBJ2-7; cdr3_nt: TGCGCCAGCAGCCCAGGACTAGCGGGGGCCGAGCAGTACTTC; cdr3_aa: CASSPGLAGAEQYF
v_call: TRBV6-1; clone_size: NA; d_call: TRBD1; j_call: TRBJ2-1; cdr3_nt: TGTGCCGGGGCCCGGGACAGGGGGTACAATGAGCAGTTCTTC; cdr3_aa: CAGARDRGYNEQFF
v_call: TRBV7-6; clone_size: NA; d_call: NA; j_call: TRBJ1-4; cdr3_nt: TGTGCCAGCAGCTTAGCGGGGGGGGCAACTAATGAAAAACTGTTTTTT; cdr3_aa: CASSLAGGATNEKLFF
v_call: TRBV5-1; clone_size: NA; d_call: TRBD2; j_call: TRBJ2-7; cdr3_nt: TGCGCCAGCAGCTTGACTAGCGGAACCTACGAGCAGTACTTC; cdr3_aa: CASSLTSGTYEQYF
v_call: TRBV27; clone_size: NA; d_call: TRBD1; j_call: TRBJ2-1; cdr3_nt: TGTGCCAGCAGTATACAGGGGAACGGTGAGCAGTTCTTC; cdr3_aa: CASSIQGNGEQFF
v_call: TRBV7-9; clone_size: NA; d_call: NA; j_call: TRBJ2-2; cdr3_nt: TGTGCCAGCAGCTACCCCGCGCGACTCGGCACCGGGGAGCTGTTTTTT; cdr3_aa: CASSYPARLGTGELFF
v_call: TRBV5-1; clone_size: NA; d_call: TRBD1; j_call: TRBJ2-2; cdr3_nt: TGCGCCAGCAGCACGGGACAGGGGGAGCTGTTTTTT; cdr3_aa: CASSTGQGELFF
v_call: TRBV4-2; clone_size: NA; d_call: NA; j_call: TRBJ2-5; cdr3_nt: TGTGCCAGCAGCCAGGGTATTTACTCAGAGACCCAGTACTTC; cdr3_aa: CASSQGIYSETQYF
v_call: TRBV5-6; clone_size: NA; d_call: NA; j_call: TRBJ1-6; cdr3_nt: TGTGCCAGCAGCTTGGGGAGCTCCTATAATTCACCCCTCCACTTT; cdr3_aa: CASSLGSSYNSPLHF
v_call: TRBV27; clone_size: NA; d_call: NA; j_call: TRBJ2-5; cdr3_nt: TGTGCCAGCAGTAGGACCAAGTCTCAGTACTTC; cdr3_aa: CASSRTKSQYF
v_call: TRBV27; clone_size: NA; d_call: TRBD1; j_call: TRBJ2-3; cdr3_nt: TGTGCCAGCAGTTTTTGGACAGGGGGCACAGATACGCAGTATTTT; cdr3_aa: CASSFWTGGTDTQYF
v_call: TRBV10-3; clone_size: NA; d_call: TRBD2; j_call: TRBJ2-1; cdr3_nt: TGTGCCATCAGTGATACTAGCGGTCTAGTGGGTGAGCAGTTCTTC; cdr3_aa: CAISDTSGLVGEQFF
v_call: TRBV9; clone_size: NA; d_call: TRBD1; j_call: TRBJ1-1; cdr3_nt: TGTGCCAGCAGCATGATGGGACAGGGAGGGACTGAAGCTTTCTTT; cdr3_aa: CASSMMGQGGTEAFF
v_call: TRBV6-1; clone_size: NA; d_call: NA; j_call: TRBJ2-6; cdr3_nt: TGTGCCAGCAGTGAAGAGACGGCGGTAATGGGGGCCAACGTCCTGACTTTC; cdr3_aa: CASSEETAVMGANVLTF
v_call: TRBV4-1; clone_size: NA; d_call: NA; j_call: TRBJ2-2; cdr3_nt: TGCGCCAGCAGCCAAGTGCAGGCCACCGGGGAGCTGTTTTTT; cdr3_aa: CASSQVQATGELFF